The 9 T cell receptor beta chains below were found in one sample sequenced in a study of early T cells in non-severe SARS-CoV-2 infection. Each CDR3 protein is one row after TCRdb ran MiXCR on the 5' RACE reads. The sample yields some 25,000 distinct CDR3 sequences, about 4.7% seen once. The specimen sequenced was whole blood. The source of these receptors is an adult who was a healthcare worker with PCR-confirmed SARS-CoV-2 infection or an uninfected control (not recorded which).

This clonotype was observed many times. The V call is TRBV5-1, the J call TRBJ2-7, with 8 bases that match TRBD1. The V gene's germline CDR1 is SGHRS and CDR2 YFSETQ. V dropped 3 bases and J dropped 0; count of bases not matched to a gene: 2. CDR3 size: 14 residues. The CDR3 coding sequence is TGCGCCAGCAGCTGGACAGGGAGCTCCTACGAGCAGTACTTC. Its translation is CASSWTGSSYEQYF.

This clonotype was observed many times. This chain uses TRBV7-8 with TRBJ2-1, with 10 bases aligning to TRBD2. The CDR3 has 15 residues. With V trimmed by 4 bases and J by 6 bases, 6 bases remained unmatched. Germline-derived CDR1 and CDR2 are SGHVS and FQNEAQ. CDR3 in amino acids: CASSSRLAGANEQFF. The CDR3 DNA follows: TGTGCCAGCAGCTCCAGGCTAGCGGGAGCCAATGAGCAGTTCTTC.

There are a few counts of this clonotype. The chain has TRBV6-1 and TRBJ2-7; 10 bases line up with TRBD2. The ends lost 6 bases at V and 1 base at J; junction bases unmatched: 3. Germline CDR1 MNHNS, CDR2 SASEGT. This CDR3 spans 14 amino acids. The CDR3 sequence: CASSVSGRSYEQYF. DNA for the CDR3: TGTGCCAGCAGCGTTAGCGGGAGGTCCTACGAGCAGTACTTC.

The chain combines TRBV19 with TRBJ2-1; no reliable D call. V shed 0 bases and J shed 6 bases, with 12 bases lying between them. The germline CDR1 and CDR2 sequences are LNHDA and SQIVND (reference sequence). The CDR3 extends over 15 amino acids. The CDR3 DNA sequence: TGTGCCAGTAGTATAGAAGGGCCGGGTGCCAATGAGCAGTTCTTC. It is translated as CASSIEGPGANEQFF.

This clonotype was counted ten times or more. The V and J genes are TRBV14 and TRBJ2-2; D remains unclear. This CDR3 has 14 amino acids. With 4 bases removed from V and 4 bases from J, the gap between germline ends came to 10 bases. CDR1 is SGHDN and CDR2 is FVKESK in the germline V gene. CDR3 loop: CASSPRWGTGELFF. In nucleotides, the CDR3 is TGTGCCAGCAGCCCCCGGTGGGGCACCGGGGAGCTGTTTTTT.

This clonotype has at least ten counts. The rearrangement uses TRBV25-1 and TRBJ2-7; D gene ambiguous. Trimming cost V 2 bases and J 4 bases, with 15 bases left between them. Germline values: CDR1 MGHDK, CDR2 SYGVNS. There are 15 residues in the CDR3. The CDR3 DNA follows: TGTGCCAGCAGTGAAGAAGGCGGCTTGCCTTACGAGCAGTACTTC. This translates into CASSEEGGLPYEQYF.

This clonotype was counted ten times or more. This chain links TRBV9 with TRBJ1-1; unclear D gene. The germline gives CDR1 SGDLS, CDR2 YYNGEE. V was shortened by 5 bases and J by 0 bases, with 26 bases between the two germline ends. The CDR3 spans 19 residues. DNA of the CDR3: TGTGCCAGCAGTTCGTATATGGGCTCGTTTTACGAAGTGAACACTGAAGCTTTCTTT. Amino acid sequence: CASSSYMGSFYEVNTEAFF.

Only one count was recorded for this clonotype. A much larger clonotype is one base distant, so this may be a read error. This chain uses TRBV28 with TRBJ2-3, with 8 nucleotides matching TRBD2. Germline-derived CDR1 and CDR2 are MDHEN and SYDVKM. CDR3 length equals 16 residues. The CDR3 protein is CAGRGGSGGPSDTQYF. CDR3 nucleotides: TGTGCCGGCAGGGGAGGATCGGGAGGGCCCTCAGATACGCAGTATTTT.

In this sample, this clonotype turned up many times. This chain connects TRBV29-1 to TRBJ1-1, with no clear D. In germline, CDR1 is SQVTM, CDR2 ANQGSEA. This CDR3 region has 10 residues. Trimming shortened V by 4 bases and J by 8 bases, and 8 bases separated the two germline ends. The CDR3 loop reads CSVGALEAFF. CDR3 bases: TGCAGCGTTGGAGCTCTCGAAGCTTTCTTT.